The 2 T cell receptor beta chains presented below share a single source sample, sequenced in a study of technical replicates of blood from several donors (dated by TCRdb to about 2017). Library method: the immunoSEQ multiplex PCR assay. Here the immuneACCESS table is served through TCRdb, limited to in-frame sequences with V and J called. Missing clones are a known gap in these copies; in checked studies unresolved V genes cover under half, and the rest lacks a known reason. The sample table lists almost 65,000 clones, around 87% of them with a count of one. The top ten clonotypes cover 5% to 6.5% of the sample. Specimen: PBMCs. The receptors shown here come from a human donor in good health. Some clones in this sample may be carry-over from other donors' samples.

This chain connects TRBV5-1 to TRBJ2-3; TRBD2 matches at 8 bases. Germline V gene lookup returns CDR1 SGHRS and CDR2 YFSETQ. The CDR3 consists of 14 residues. V trimming: 3 bases; J trimming: 5 bases; junction bases outside the gene matches: 5. The CDR3 bases are TGCGCCAGCAGCTCGGGGGGGCGGTTAGATACGCAGTATTTT. It translates to CASSSGGRLDTQYF.

The chain recombines TRBV2 with TRBJ2-1, with 11 nucleotides matching TRBD2. The V gene end was trimmed by 8 bases and the J gene end by 12 bases; junction bases not matched to a gene: 15. The V gene's germline CDR1 is SNHLY and CDR2 FYNNEI. The CDR3 is 15 amino acids. The CDR3 DNA follows: TGTGCCAGCGATCCCCGGACTAGCGGGCCCCTTGGGCAGTTCTTC. Translating it yields CASDPRTSGPLGQFF.